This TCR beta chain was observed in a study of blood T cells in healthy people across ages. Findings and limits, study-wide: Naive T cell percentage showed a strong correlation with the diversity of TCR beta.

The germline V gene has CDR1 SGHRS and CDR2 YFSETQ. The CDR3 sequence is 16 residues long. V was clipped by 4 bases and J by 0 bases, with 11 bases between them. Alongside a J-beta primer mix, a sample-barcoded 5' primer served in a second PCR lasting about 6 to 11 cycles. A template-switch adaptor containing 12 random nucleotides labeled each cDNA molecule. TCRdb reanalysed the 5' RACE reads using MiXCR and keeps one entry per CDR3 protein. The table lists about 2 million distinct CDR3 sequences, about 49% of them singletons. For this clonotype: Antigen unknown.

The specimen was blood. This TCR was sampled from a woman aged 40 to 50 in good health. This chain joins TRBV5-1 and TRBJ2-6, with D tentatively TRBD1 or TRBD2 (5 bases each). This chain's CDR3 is CASSRDGVSGANVLTF. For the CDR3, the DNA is TGCGCCAGCAGCCGGGACGGAGTCTCTGGGGCCAACGTCCTGACTTTC.